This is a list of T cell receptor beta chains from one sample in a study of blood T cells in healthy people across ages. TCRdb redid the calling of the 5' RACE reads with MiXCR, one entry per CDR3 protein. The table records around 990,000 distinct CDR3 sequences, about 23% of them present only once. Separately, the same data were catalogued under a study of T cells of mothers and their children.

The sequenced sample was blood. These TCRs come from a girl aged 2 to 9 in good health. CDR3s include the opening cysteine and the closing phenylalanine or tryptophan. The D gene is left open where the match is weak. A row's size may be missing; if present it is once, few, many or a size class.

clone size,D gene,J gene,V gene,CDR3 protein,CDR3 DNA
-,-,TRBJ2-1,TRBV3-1,CASSPRQSGEQFF,TGTGCCAGCAGCCCTCGACAGAGCGGAGAGCAGTTCTTC
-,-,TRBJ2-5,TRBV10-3,CAISESELALEAGTQYF,TGTGCCATCAGTGAGTCTGAACTAGCCCTCGAAGCGGGGACCCAGTACTTC
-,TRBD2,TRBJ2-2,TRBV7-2,CASSTPGLDITGELFF,TGTGCCAGCAGCACCCCGGGACTAGACATCACCGGGGAGCTGTTTTTT
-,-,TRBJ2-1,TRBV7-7,CASSLGPASGDEQFF,TGTGCTAGCAGCTTAGGTCCAGCCTCCGGCGATGAGCAGTTCTTC
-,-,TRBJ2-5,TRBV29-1,CSVAEEGETQYF,TGCAGCGTTGCAGAAGAAGGAGAGACCCAGTACTTC
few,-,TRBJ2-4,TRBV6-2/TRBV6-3,CASSTDSLAKNIQYF,TGTGCCAGCAGCACCGACAGTCTAGCCAAAAACATTCAGTACTTC
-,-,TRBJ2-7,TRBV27,CASSLIGAREQYF,TGTGCCAGCAGTTTAATCGGGGCCAGAGAGCAGTACTTC
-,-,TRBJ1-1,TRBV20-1,CSAVQGGTAEAFF,TGCAGTGCTGTACAGGGCGGAACTGCTGAAGCTTTCTTT
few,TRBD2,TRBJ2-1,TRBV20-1,CSASPSGGYYNEQFF,TGCAGTGCTAGCCCCAGCGGGGGCTATTACAATGAGCAGTTCTTC
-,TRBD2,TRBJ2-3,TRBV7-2,CASSLTLAGVLDTQYF,TGTGCCAGCAGCTTAACGCTAGCGGGAGTTTTGGATACGCAGTATTTT
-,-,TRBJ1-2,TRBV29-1,CSVDGAHYGYTF,TGCAGCGTTGATGGGGCCCACTATGGCTACACCTTC
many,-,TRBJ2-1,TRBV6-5,CASGLTAYNEQFF,TGTGCCAGCGGACTGACAGCCTACAATGAGCAGTTCTTC
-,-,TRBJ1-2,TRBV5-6,CASSVDKGFNYGYTF,TGTGCCAGCAGCGTGGATAAGGGGTTTAACTATGGCTACACCTTC
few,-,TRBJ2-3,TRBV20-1,CSASRQADTQYF,TGCAGTGCTAGCCGACAGGCAGATACGCAGTATTTT
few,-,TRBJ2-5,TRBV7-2,CASSPASRLDQYF,TGTGCCAGCAGCCCTGCCTCCCGACTAGATCAGTACTTC
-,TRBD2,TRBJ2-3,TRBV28,CASSYSGAGGPDTQYF,TGTGCCAGCAGTTATTCCGGGGCGGGAGGGCCGGATACGCAGTATTTT
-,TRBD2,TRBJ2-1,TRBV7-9,CASSPRTSGRSYNEQFF,TGTGCCAGCAGCCCACGCACTAGCGGGAGGTCCTACAACGAGCAGTTCTTC
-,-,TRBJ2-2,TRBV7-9,CASSLGRVAGELFF,TGTGCCAGCAGCCTCGGGCGTGTTGCCGGGGAGCTGTTTTTT
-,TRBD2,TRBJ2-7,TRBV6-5,CASSPEPSGRYEQYF,TGTGCCAGCAGCCCTGAACCTAGCGGGAGGTACGAGCAGTACTTC
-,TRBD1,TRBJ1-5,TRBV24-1,CATSDSAGQGKGQPQHF,TGTGCCACCAGTGATTCAGCTGGACAGGGAAAAGGTCAGCCCCAGCATTTT